These 16 T cell receptor beta chains were sequenced from one sample in a study of read filtering for tumor transcriptome and immune sequencing (dated by TCRdb to about 2020). The data were produced on an Illumina HiSeq 4000. TCR libraries were constructed from roughly 400 ng RNA using the Immunoverse kit, and molecular barcoded adaptors covering alpha/delta and beta/gamma chains were employed. The raw public reads went through TCRdb reprocessing: fastp at Q25, MiXCR clone calling, in-frame beta chains kept. Every entry covers one CDR3 protein and lists the most common genes and DNA from its rows. A total of more than 55,000 distinct CDR3 sequences appear in this sample, around 19% of them only once. The ten top clones hold roughly a tenth of the sample. Material for sequencing was a population of CD138-negative cells sorted from bone marrow. The cell subset or site label corresponds to: bone marrow mononuclear cells depleted of CD138+ plasma/myeloma cells by negative magnetic selection. The receptors originated from a donor over 35 with multiple myeloma.

A few counts support this clonotype. The rearrangement uses TRBV5-1 and TRBJ2-1; D remains ambiguous. Trimming pared 3 bases from V and 2 bases from J, leaving 15 bases between. This CDR3 contains 16 residues. Germline CDR1 SGHRS, CDR2 YFSETQ. CDR3 in amino acids: CASSSLAVGAYNEQFF. CDR3 nucleotides: TGCGCCAGCAGCTCCTTAGCTGTTGGGGCCTACAATGAGCAGTTCTTC.

This clonotype was seen repeatedly, ten times or more. A much larger clone is a single base away; this may be a read error. The V call is TRBV7-2, the J call TRBJ2-3; 11 nucleotides agree with TRBD2. Germline V gene lookup returns CDR1 SGHTA and CDR2 FQGNSA. The CDR3 extends over 16 amino acids. V was clipped by 1 base and J by 7 bases; unmatched bases: 7. The CDR3 spells CASSLGGLAVSNTQYF. DNA of the CDR3: TGTGCCAGCAGCTTAGGGGGACTAGCGGTTTCGAATACGCAGTATTTT.

The table lists this clonotype with many counts. The chain carries TRBV2 and TRBJ2-7; 9 bases line up with TRBD2. Germline V gives CDR1 SNHLY, CDR2 FYNNEI. The trim removed 6 bases at V and 7 bases at J, leaving 7 bases unmatched. This CDR3 comprises 13 residues. In DNA form, the CDR3 reads TGTGCCAGCAGCGAGGGACTAGCTAATGAGCAGTACTTC. It codes for CASSEGLANEQYF.

The sample holds many counts of this clonotype. The rearrangement links TRBV19 to TRBJ2-1; 12 positions match TRBD2. This CDR3 region has 19 residues. Per germline, CDR1 LNHDA and CDR2 SQIVND (reference sequence). V shed 5 bases, J shed 0 bases, and the junction held 11 bases outside the gene matches. CDR3 sequence reads: CASSENLAGGLSSYNEQFF. CDR3 DNA sequence: TGTGCCAGTAGTGAGAATCTAGCGGGAGGGCTAAGCTCCTACAATGAGCAGTTCTTC.

This clonotype was detected many times. V and J are TRBV20-1 and TRBJ1-1; the D is unclear. This CDR3 comprises 12 residues. Trimming stripped 7 bases from V and 1 base from J, with 10 bases between. The germline CDR1 and CDR2 sequences are DFQATT and SNEGSKA (reference sequence). CDR3 in DNA: TGCAGTGAGTGGACGGCGAACACTGAAGCTTTCTTT. Translated, it gives CSEWTANTEAFF.

This clonotype was detected many times. CDR3 region: CSARQGVQPQHF. Here the CDR3 DNA reads TGCAGTGCTAGGCAGGGCGTCCAGCCCCAGCATTTT. The V and J genes are TRBV20-1 and TRBJ1-5; a possible D gene is TRBD1 (5 bases). CDR3 length equals 12 residues. V lost 3 bases and J lost 7, with 10 bases in between. Per the germline V gene, CDR1 is DFQATT and CDR2 is SNEGSKA (reference sequence).

The sample holds many counts of this clonotype. The junction and the germline gene differ at one end; a read error may be behind it. V usage is TRBV29-1 and J usage is TRBJ1-1; 8 bases align to TRBD1. CDR3 length: 13 residues. CDR1 is SQVTM, CDR2 ANQGSEA, per germline. The CDR3 coding sequence is TGCAGCGTTAAAGACAGGGGCGGAACTGAAGCTTTCTTT. Its protein product is CSVKDRGGTEAFF. Looking up the rest from reference TRBV29-1 and TRBJ1-1 gives the full variable domain: SAVISQKPSRDICQRGTSLTIQCQVDSQVTMMFWYRQQPGQSLTLIATANQGSEATYESGFVIDKFPISRPNLTFSTLTVSNMSPEDSSIYLCSVKDRGGTEAFFGQGTRLTVV.

The sample holds many counts of this clonotype. The rearrangement links TRBV4-1 to TRBJ2-7; 11 bases map to TRBD1. CDR1 is MGHRA and CDR2 is YSYEKL in the germline V gene. V lost 8 bases, J lost 2 bases, and 2 bases stayed unmatched. This CDR3 has 13 residues. The CDR3 nucleotides are TGCGCCAGCGGGACAGGGGGGCCCTACGAGCAGTACTTC. Amino acids: CASGTGGPYEQYF.

This clonotype qualifies as medium-sized. The chain joins TRBV24-1 to TRBJ2-1; D is perhaps TRBD2 (5 bases). This CDR3 comprises 13 residues. Germline V lookup: CDR1 KGHDR, CDR2 SFDVKD. Trimming took 10 bases from V and 0 from J, leaving 9 bases between them. In DNA form, the CDR3 reads TGTGCCACAACGGGGAGCTCCTACAATGAGCAGTTCTTC. Protein product: CATTGSSYNEQFF.

This clonotype was found many times. The chain has TRBV29-1 and TRBJ1-1; D not resolved. The CDR3 is made up of 10 amino acids. Germline V gives CDR1 SQVTM, CDR2 ANQGSEA. Trimming cost V 3 bases and J 7 bases, with 6 bases left between them. The CDR3 DNA reads TGCAGCGTTGATCCGAGTGAAGCTTTCTTT. Translation: CSVDPSEAFF.

Worth noting for this clonotype: It differs at one base from a far larger clone, so likely a read error. This sequence joins TRBV11-1 and TRBJ2-3; 7 nucleotides match TRBD1. The V gene's germline CDR1 is SGHAT and CDR2 FQDESV (reference sequence). V lost 1 base to trimming and J lost 10 bases; unmatched junction nucleotides: 11. CDR3 length: 15 residues. CDR3 protein: CASSLGGGNRASQYF. The CDR3 DNA reads TGTGCCAGCAGCTTAGGAGGGGGCAATCGGGCGTCGCAGTATTTT.

This clonotype showed up many times. The chain links TRBV7-2 to TRBJ2-3, with a possible D match to TRBD2 (5 bases). CDR3 length equals 15 residues. From germline, CDR1 is SGHTA and CDR2 FQGNSA. V lost 5 bases to trimming and J lost 8 bases, with 20 bases between them. The CDR3 nucleotides are TGTGCCAGCAGCGTCAAGCCCACTGCCGGAGGTACGCAGTATTTT. Translated: CASSVKPTAGGTQYF.

The table lists this clonotype with many counts. The V and J genes are TRBV21-1 and TRBJ2-6; the table gives TRBD1 as D, unverified against the DNA. TRBV21-1 is a documented pseudogene. The CDR3 runs to 18 residues. For the CDR3, the DNA is TGTGCCAGCAGCAACGACAGGGGGCTCTCTTCTGGGGCCAACGTCCTGACTTTC. As protein: CASSNDRGLSSGANVLTF.

This clonotype was detected ten times or more. The V call is TRBV20-1, the J call TRBJ2-1, with D maybe TRBD2 (5 bases). Germline loops: CDR1 DFQATT, CDR2 SNEGSKA (reference sequence). Trimming shortened V by 3 bases and J by 0 bases, and 12 bases separated the two germline ends. The CDR3 is made up of 15 amino acids. The CDR3, as DNA: TGCAGTGCTAGCAAGCGGTGGAGCTCCTACAATGAGCAGTTCTTC. Translated, it gives CSASKRWSSYNEQFF.

This clonotype was counted at least ten times. The chain couples TRBV11-2 to TRBJ2-5, with 9 bases fitting TRBD2. With V trimmed by 5 bases and J by 5 bases, 12 bases remained unmatched. Germline CDR1 SGHAT, CDR2 FQNNGV. The CDR3 contains 16 residues. The CDR3 nucleotides are TGTGCCAGCAGCCCGGGGGGCGGGGGGGCCGGTGAGACCCAGTACTTC. It translates to CASSPGGGGAGETQYF. The whole variable domain, remainder taken from reference TRBV11-2 and TRBJ2-5, is EAGVAQSPRYKIIEKRQSVAFWCNPISGHATLYWYQQILGQGPKLLIQFQNNGVVDDSQLPKDRFSAERLKGVDSTLKIQPAKLEDSAVYLCASSPGGGGAGETQYFGPGTRLLVL.

This rearrangement joins TRBV12-3 or TRBV12-4 to TRBJ2-2, with unresolved D. This CDR3 has 12 residues. V lost 5 bases to trimming and J lost 6 bases, with 7 bases between them. The CDR3 region has the DNA TGTGCCAGCAGTCCCTCCTCCGGGGAGCTGTTTTTT. Encoded protein: CASSPSSGELFF.